This T cell receptor (beta chain) was profiled in a study of control samples from healthy donors and cancer patients. The V and J ends lost 8 bases and 2 bases respectively, with 10 bases between them. This CDR3 has 12 residues. Per germline, CDR1 MGHDK and CDR2 SYGVNS. Profiling relied on immunoSEQ multiplex PCR, and the TCRdb table lists in-frame clones only, not all of them. The sample has about 57,000 clones, approximately 90% seen once; the top ten hold about 0.99%. The V call is TRBV25-1, the J call TRBJ2-7, with a possible D match to TRBD2 (6 bases). The source is a man in his thirties or forties with colorectal cancer. The sample taken for sequencing was PBMCs. The DNA for the CDR3 is TGTGCCAGCTCGGGGGTGGCCTACGAGCAGTACTTC. Encoded protein: CASSGVAYEQYF.